This T cell receptor (beta chain) was sequenced in a study of cytomegalovirus exposure and HLA in healthy donors. Study outcomes and limitations: The authors later found TCR association rates varying by HLA locus, with DRB1 most and HLA-C fewest. Later genetic work tied a missense DCLRE1C variant to beta-chain V and J trimming. Sequencing had likely introduced a cluster of highly shared sequence variants as an artifact.

The CDR3 is 17 amino acids. As regards this clone: What it binds is not known.

The PCR employed 60 Vbeta primers together with 13 Jbeta primers. Sequencing used immunoSEQ multiplex PCR; TCRdb keeps in-frame clones, though not all of them. The sample lists roughly 200,000 clones; about three quarters were seen once. The sample was PBMCs. The V and J genes are TRBV12-2 and TRBJ1-5; TRBD1, the table's D call, was not compared with the DNA. TRBV12-2 is deemed a pseudogene. The TCR originated in an older woman in good health and CMV-seropositive. The CDR3 bases are TGTGCAAGTCGCTTAGTGGCGACAGGGTATAGCAGTCAGCCCCAGCATTTT. This sequence encodes CASRLVATGYSSQPQHF.